The next 5 T cell receptor beta chains were all read from a single sample in a study of blood T cell repertoires in COVID-19 (TCRdb year 2020). The library was generated by the immunoSEQ multiplex PCR assay. TCRdb provides this immuneACCESS table in a form limited to in-frame rearrangements. Some clones are lacking; in checked studies, under half of them reflect an unresolved V gene, and why the rest are absent is not known. This sample lists under 200,000 clones; just over 85% were detected once. The top ten clonotypes cover roughly 8.2% of the sample. Sequences were obtained from peripheral blood. Receptors were obtained from a man aged 60 to 75 with acute or convalescent COVID-19.

The chain couples TRBV5-1 to TRBJ2-1, with 10 bases aligning to TRBD2. Germline trimming cut 5 bases from V and 9 bases from J; bases unmatched to any gene: 8. The CDR3 sequence is 14 residues long. Germline lookup yields CDR1 SGHRS and CDR2 YFSETQ. The chain's CDR3 is CASRASGSRSEQFF. The CDR3 bases are TGCGCCAGCAGGGCTAGCGGGAGTAGGAGTGAGCAGTTCTTC.

This sequence joins TRBV5-4 and TRBJ2-7; 9 bases are shared with TRBD2. The CDR3 is made up of 14 amino acids. Looked up from germline, CDR1 is SGHNT and CDR2 is YYREEE (reference sequence). V dropped 5 bases and J dropped 4; count of bases not matched to a gene: 7. The CDR3 nucleotides read TGTGCCAGCAGTATAGCGGGAGCTGGTTACGAGCAGTACTTC. The encoded protein is CASSIAGAGYEQYF.

The rearrangement joins TRBV28 to TRBJ1-1, with TRBD1 matching 9 bases. The CDR3 has 14 residues. Germline V lookup: CDR1 MDHEN, CDR2 SYDVKM. The V segment lost 5 bases and the J segment 1 base; nucleotides outside the gene matches: 2. CDR3: CASSGTGSNTEAFF. Here the CDR3 DNA reads TGTGCCAGCAGTGGGACAGGGTCGAACACTGAAGCTTTCTTT.

The chain carries TRBV25-1 and TRBJ2-4; 7 nucleotides align to TRBD1. The CDR3 is 15 residues long. Germline lookup yields CDR1 MGHDK and CDR2 SYGVNS. V lost 2 bases, J lost 6 bases, and 7 bases stayed unmatched. CDR3 DNA: TGTGCCAGCAGTGAACACGGGACAGAAAGAAACATTCAGTACTTC. Its protein is CASSEHGTERNIQYF.

The rearrangement links TRBV5-1 to TRBJ2-1, with TRBD2 matching 8 bases. Germline CDR1 reads SGHRS; CDR2 reads YFSETQ. The J segment lost 6 bases and the V segment lost 0 bases, leaving 8 bases of the junction unmatched. CDR3 size: 16 residues. In DNA, the CDR3 is TGCGCCAGCAGCTTGGATTCGACTAGCGCTTTCAATGAGCAGTTCTTC. As protein: CASSLDSTSAFNEQFF.